The sequence of this T cell receptor beta chain was determined in a study of human T cells and chemical hapten exposure. MiXCR, applied by TCRdb to the RACE reads, yields one record per CDR3 protein. Here the sample spans roughly 380,000 distinct CDR3 sequences, more than 4.5% being singletons. Findings of the study overall: Sensitizing to DPC left TCRs with a frequency above 1 in 1000 unaltered.

With respect to this clonotype: Its antigen is currently unknown.

As to time point: patch test 1, 2 weeks after DPC sensitization. Documented treatment: therapeutic diphenylcyclopropenone sensitization with weekly scalp DPC. V was trimmed by 6 bases and J by 0 bases, leaving 12 bases between them. Germline assignment: CDR1 MNHEY and CDR2 SVGEGT. This CDR3 is built from 15 residues. This sample comprised whole blood, obtained in connection with sensitization to the hapten diphenylcyclopropenone (DPC). The receptor was isolated from a woman aged 45-65 years with alopecia areata. Some clones in this sample may be carry-over from other donors' samples. V is TRBV6-2 or TRBV6-3 and J is TRBJ1-5; possible D gene TRBD1, 5 bases. The CDR3 here is CASRRPGLSNQPQHF. In DNA form, the CDR3 reads TGTGCCAGCAGACGTCCGGGGCTTAGCAATCAGCCCCAGCATTTT.